These T cell receptor beta chains were read from a single sample in a study of T cells in Graves' hyperthyroidism and ophthalmopathy. Each CDR3 protein is one row after TCRdb ran MiXCR on the multiplex PCR reads. The sample holds roughly 750,000 distinct CDR3 sequences, about 15% seen once. Sequenced input: blood. The receptors come from a man in his late teens or twenties with Graves' hyperthyroidism. Each CDR3 is given with its conserved first and last residue. A D gene is named only where the DNA matches it firmly. Some rows have no size entry. The others give once, few or many, or a class for an expanded clone.

d_gene: TRBD1
v_gene: TRBV4-2
j_gene: TRBJ2-1
abundance: -
CDR3nt: TGTGCCAGCAGCCAAGAAAGGACAGGGGGAAGGAATGAGCAGTTCTTC
CDR3aa: CASSQERTGGRNEQFF

d_gene: TRBD1
v_gene: TRBV19
j_gene: TRBJ2-7
abundance: -
CDR3nt: TGTGCCAGTAGCCTCCGGGACAGGCTTTACGAGCAGTACTTC
CDR3aa: CASSLRDRLYEQYF

d_gene: -
v_gene: TRBV11-1
j_gene: TRBJ2-3
abundance: many
CDR3nt: TGTGCCAGCAGCCCCTCGACAGGGAGGTCAGATACGCAGTATTTT
CDR3aa: CASSPSTGRSDTQYF

d_gene: TRBD1
v_gene: TRBV28
j_gene: TRBJ2-3
abundance: -
CDR3nt: TGTGCCAGCAGTTTATTGGGCGGGGGACAGGGGACAGATACGCAGTATTTT
CDR3aa: CASSLLGGGQGTDTQYF

d_gene: -
v_gene: TRBV6-1
j_gene: TRBJ2-7
abundance: many
CDR3nt: TGTGCCAGCAGTGAAGGGAGCGAAGACGAGCAGTACTTC
CDR3aa: CASSEGSEDEQYF

d_gene: TRBD2
v_gene: TRBV3-1
j_gene: TRBJ2-7
abundance: few
CDR3nt: TGTGCCAGCAGCAGCGGGGGTGGTGGGAGGGCAGACGAGCAGTACTTC
CDR3aa: CASSSGGGGRADEQYF

d_gene: -
v_gene: TRBV20-1
j_gene: TRBJ2-7
abundance: -
CDR3nt: TGCAGTGCGGGGACCGGGGGTGGCCACGAGCAGTACTTC
CDR3aa: CSAGTGGGHEQYF

d_gene: -
v_gene: TRBV29-1
j_gene: TRBJ1-1
abundance: -
CDR3nt: TGCAGCGTTCACGGGATGAACACTGAAGCTTTCTTT
CDR3aa: CSVHGMNTEAFF

d_gene: -
v_gene: TRBV11-3
j_gene: TRBJ2-2
abundance: -
CDR3nt: TGTGCCAGCAGACGGGGACGGCCGAACACCGGGGAGCTGTTTTTT
CDR3aa: CASRRGRPNTGELFF

d_gene: -
v_gene: TRBV7-2
j_gene: TRBJ2-5
abundance: many
CDR3nt: TGTGCCTCAGGAGGGGGGATCGTGCCTTACAAAGAGACCCAGTACTTC
CDR3aa: CASGGGIVPYKETQYF

d_gene: TRBD2
v_gene: TRBV15
j_gene: TRBJ2-7
abundance: many
CDR3nt: TGTGCCACCAGCAGAGATCCGGGACTAGCCTACGAGCAGTACTTC
CDR3aa: CATSRDPGLAYEQYF

d_gene: TRBD1
v_gene: TRBV6-1
j_gene: TRBJ1-2
abundance: few
CDR3nt: TGTGCCAGCAGTGAGCGGGACAGGGGAGTCTATGGCTACACCTTC
CDR3aa: CASSERDRGVYGYTF

d_gene: -
v_gene: TRBV7-9
j_gene: TRBJ2-5
abundance: few
CDR3nt: TGTGCCAGCCTCATCGGGGGCCAAGAGACCCAGTACTTC
CDR3aa: CASLIGGQETQYF

d_gene: -
v_gene: TRBV27
j_gene: TRBJ1-3
abundance: few
CDR3nt: TGTGCCAGCAGTTTCCTGCCCATCGGAGGTTCTGGAAACACCATATATTTT
CDR3aa: CASSFLPIGGSGNTIYF

d_gene: -
v_gene: TRBV3-1
j_gene: TRBJ1-1
abundance: few
CDR3nt: TGTGCCGGCAGACAAACAGGGTCTGAGGAAGCTTTCTTT
CDR3aa: CAGRQTGSEEAFF

d_gene: -
v_gene: TRBV11-2
j_gene: TRBJ1-1
abundance: -
CDR3nt: TGTGCCAGCAGTACGTCAGGGGCGCCGAGGACTGAAGCTTTCTTT
CDR3aa: CASSTSGAPRTEAFF

d_gene: -
v_gene: TRBV28
j_gene: TRBJ1-5
abundance: many
CDR3nt: TGTGCCAGCAGCCCGGGACGGCTCGGGCAGCCCCAGCATTTT
CDR3aa: CASSPGRLGQPQHF

d_gene: -
v_gene: TRBV28
j_gene: TRBJ2-7
abundance: many
CDR3nt: TGTGCCAGCAGCCAAGACCCCTACGAGCAGTACTTC
CDR3aa: CASSQDPYEQYF

d_gene: TRBD1
v_gene: TRBV20-1
j_gene: TRBJ2-7
abundance: few
CDR3nt: TGCACCCCGGACAGGGACTCCTACGAGCAGTACTTC
CDR3aa: CTPDRDSYEQYF

d_gene: -
v_gene: TRBV7-9
j_gene: TRBJ2-3
abundance: many
CDR3nt: TGTGCCAGCAGCTTAGACGGGCTCACGCAGTATTTT
CDR3aa: CASSLDGLTQYF

d_gene: -
v_gene: TRBV7-8
j_gene: TRBJ2-5
abundance: -
CDR3nt: TGTGCCAGCAGCTTAGTTGAAGGGGTCCAAGAGACCCAGTACTTC
CDR3aa: CASSLVEGVQETQYF

d_gene: -
v_gene: TRBV29-1
j_gene: TRBJ1-2
abundance: -
CDR3nt: TGCAGCGTATTGGACAGAGGATCTTATGGCTACACCTTC
CDR3aa: CSVLDRGSYGYTF

d_gene: -
v_gene: TRBV4-1
j_gene: TRBJ2-6
abundance: -
CDR3nt: TGCGCCAGCAGCCAAGTGTCCCGCAGCACTGGGGCCAACGTCCTGACTTTC
CDR3aa: CASSQVSRSTGANVLTF

d_gene: TRBD2
v_gene: TRBV20-1
j_gene: TRBJ2-1
abundance: -
CDR3nt: TGCAGTGCTGTGACTAGCGTGAACAATGAGCAGTTCTTC
CDR3aa: CSAVTSVNNEQFF

d_gene: TRBD1
v_gene: TRBV28
j_gene: TRBJ2-7
abundance: -
CDR3nt: TGTGCCAGCAGTCACCCGGGACAGGGGTTATGGGAGCAGTACTTC
CDR3aa: CASSHPGQGLWEQYF

d_gene: TRBD2
v_gene: TRBV28
j_gene: TRBJ2-7
abundance: many
CDR3nt: TGTGCCAGCAGTTTTCGTCTAGCGGGAGGCCCAAACACCTACGAGCAGTACTTC
CDR3aa: CASSFRLAGGPNTYEQYF

d_gene: -
v_gene: TRBV6-4
j_gene: TRBJ2-4
abundance: -
CDR3nt: TGTGCCAGCAGTGACTCGTTAGGGACTTATATAGCCAAAAACATTCAGTACTTC
CDR3aa: CASSDSLGTYIAKNIQYF

d_gene: -
v_gene: TRBV6-5
j_gene: TRBJ2-7
abundance: once
CDR3nt: TGTGCCAGCAGTTACTCGGCAGGGAGATCCTACGAGCAGTACTTC
CDR3aa: CASSYSAGRSYEQYF

d_gene: TRBD1
v_gene: TRBV12-3/TRBV12-4
j_gene: TRBJ1-4
abundance: many
CDR3nt: TGTGCCAGCAGTTTTGGGTTTGGGACAGTCAATGAAAAACTGTTTTTT
CDR3aa: CASSFGFGTVNEKLFF

d_gene: TRBD1
v_gene: TRBV2
j_gene: TRBJ1-1
abundance: -
CDR3nt: TGTGCCAGCAGTGAGGGACAGTCGAACACTGAAGCTTTCTTT
CDR3aa: CASSEGQSNTEAFF

d_gene: TRBD1
v_gene: TRBV20-1
j_gene: TRBJ2-5
abundance: many
CDR3nt: TGCAGTGCTAGAGACCCGACAGGGGGCCAAGAGACCCAGTACTTC
CDR3aa: CSARDPTGGQETQYF

d_gene: -
v_gene: TRBV2
j_gene: TRBJ2-7
abundance: -
CDR3nt: TGTGCCAGCATTTCCGTCTACGAGCAGTACTTC
CDR3aa: CASISVYEQYF

d_gene: -
v_gene: TRBV30
j_gene: TRBJ2-5
abundance: many
CDR3nt: TGTGCCTGGGGACAGCAAGAGACCCAGTACTTC
CDR3aa: CAWGQQETQYF

d_gene: TRBD2
v_gene: TRBV5-6
j_gene: TRBJ2-7
abundance: -
CDR3nt: TGTGCCAGCAGCTTGTACGGGGGGGTCCGGTCCTACGAGCAGTACTTC
CDR3aa: CASSLYGGVRSYEQYF

d_gene: -
v_gene: TRBV6-1
j_gene: TRBJ2-4
abundance: -
CDR3nt: TGTGCCAGCAGTGAAAGGGACGACTACTATGACATTCAGTACTTC
CDR3aa: CASSERDDYYDIQYF

d_gene: -
v_gene: TRBV12-3/TRBV12-4
j_gene: TRBJ2-2
abundance: many
CDR3nt: TGTGCCAGCAGTTTTGACCGCCCCGGGGAGCTGTTTTTT
CDR3aa: CASSFDRPGELFF

d_gene: TRBD1
v_gene: TRBV7-9
j_gene: TRBJ2-7
abundance: many
CDR3nt: TGTGCCAGCAGCTTTGGGCCGGGACAGACGGACGAGCAGTACTTC
CDR3aa: CASSFGPGQTDEQYF

d_gene: -
v_gene: TRBV7-9
j_gene: TRBJ2-5
abundance: -
CDR3nt: TGTGCCAGCAGCTTAGTCGAGGGAGCCGAGACCCAGTACTTC
CDR3aa: CASSLVEGAETQYF

d_gene: -
v_gene: TRBV7-2
j_gene: TRBJ1-6
abundance: few
CDR3nt: TGTGCCAGCAGCTTAGCGATGGGACTAGGTTCACCCCTCCACTTT
CDR3aa: CASSLAMGLGSPLHF

d_gene: TRBD2
v_gene: TRBV2
j_gene: TRBJ2-3
abundance: many
CDR3nt: TGTGCCAGCAGTGAGTCTACTAGCGCCGATACGCAGTATTTT
CDR3aa: CASSESTSADTQYF

d_gene: TRBD2
v_gene: TRBV7-9
j_gene: TRBJ2-5
abundance: -
CDR3nt: TGTGCCAGCAGCTCGGGACTAGCGGGATTTGAGACCCAGTACTTC
CDR3aa: CASSSGLAGFETQYF